This is a list of T cell receptor beta chains from one sample in a study of blood T cell repertoires in COVID-19. TCRdb keeps only in-frame clones here, not all; method: immunoSEQ multiplex PCR. The sample lists 290,000 or so clones, roughly 90% occurring once. The sequenced material came from PBMCs or T cells enriched from blood (not recorded which). The origin of the receptors is a woman younger than 30 with acute COVID-19. Each CDR3 is given with its conserved first and last residue. D genes are given only for firm matches. Clone size is not always given. Where it is, it says once, few, many or a class for expanded clones.

V gene: TRBV19
clone size: once
J gene: TRBJ2-1
D gene: TRBD1
CDR3 protein: CAAQTGGNEQFF
CDR3 DNA: TGTGCCGCTCAAACAGGGGGCAATGAGCAGTTCTTC

V gene: TRBV27
clone size: .
J gene: TRBJ1-5
D gene: TRBD1
CDR3 protein: CASSSRDRGPLQPQHF
CDR3 DNA: TGTGCCAGCAGTTCCCGGGACAGGGGCCCCCTTCAGCCCCAGCATTTT

V gene: TRBV13
clone size: .
J gene: TRBJ2-7
D gene: TRBD2
CDR3 protein: CASSGGLAGPLYEQYF
CDR3 DNA: TGTGCCAGCAGCGGCGGCCTAGCGGGGCCCCTCTACGAGCAGTACTTC

V gene: TRBV14
clone size: .
J gene: TRBJ2-1
D gene: TRBD2
CDR3 protein: CASSPTILTSGLSSYNEQFF
CDR3 DNA: TGTGCCAGCAGCCCCACTATTTTGACTAGCGGCCTTAGCTCCTACAATGAGCAGTTCTTC

V gene: TRBV5-1
clone size: .
J gene: TRBJ2-1
D gene: .
CDR3 protein: CASSLGQLNNEQFF
CDR3 DNA: TGCGCCAGCAGCTTGGGACAGCTCAACAATGAGCAGTTCTTC

V gene: TRBV5-3
clone size: .
J gene: TRBJ2-1
D gene: TRBD2
CDR3 protein: CARSLLKASGRADYNEQFF
CDR3 DNA: TGTGCCAGAAGCTTGTTGAAGGCTAGCGGGAGGGCCGATTACAATGAGCAGTTCTTC

V gene: TRBV25-1
clone size: .
J gene: TRBJ2-4
D gene: .
CDR3 protein: CASSEGGGKNIQYF
CDR3 DNA: TGTGCCAGCAGTGAGGGTGGAGGCAAAAACATTCAGTACTTC

V gene: TRBV12-3/TRBV12-4
clone size: .
J gene: TRBJ1-1
D gene: .
CDR3 protein: CASSPSGNTEAFF
CDR3 DNA: TGTGCCAGCAGTCCTTCGGGGAACACTGAAGCTTTCTTT

V gene: TRBV11-3
clone size: .
J gene: TRBJ1-2
D gene: .
CDR3 protein: CASSLVPGGGYTF
CDR3 DNA: TGTGCCAGCAGCTTGGTGCCGGGGGGCGGCTACACCTTC

V gene: TRBV11-3
clone size: .
J gene: TRBJ2-7
D gene: TRBD2
CDR3 protein: CASSLGSLAGVAYEQYF
CDR3 DNA: TGTGCCAGCAGCTTAGGCTCTTTAGCGGGGGTGGCCTACGAGCAGTACTTC

V gene: TRBV6-5
clone size: .
J gene: TRBJ2-7
D gene: .
CDR3 protein: CASRRTTGEQYF
CDR3 DNA: TGTGCCAGCCGAAGAACCACAGGCGAGCAGTACTTC

V gene: TRBV6-5
clone size: .
J gene: TRBJ1-2
D gene: .
CDR3 protein: CASSYSKGAYGYTF
CDR3 DNA: TGTGCCAGCAGTTACTCGAAAGGGGCCTATGGCTACACCTTC

V gene: TRBV11-2
clone size: .
J gene: TRBJ1-6
D gene: .
CDR3 protein: CASSPDSSGNSPLHF
CDR3 DNA: TGTGCCAGCAGCCCTGATTCCTCGGGGAATTCACCCCTCCACTTT

V gene: TRBV5-6
clone size: .
J gene: TRBJ2-7
D gene: .
CDR3 protein: CASGKGGNSYEQYF
CDR3 DNA: TGTGCCAGCGGCAAGGGGGGGAACTCCTACGAGCAGTACTTC

V gene: TRBV18
clone size: .
J gene: TRBJ2-1
D gene: TRBD1
CDR3 protein: CASSPRGQAANNEQFF
CDR3 DNA: TGTGCCAGCTCACCACGCGGACAGGCCGCTAACAATGAGCAGTTCTTC

V gene: TRBV3-1/TRBV3-2
clone size: once
J gene: TRBJ1-1
D gene: .
CDR3 protein: CASSRQRMGTEAFF
CDR3 DNA: TGTGCCAGCAGCCGGCAGCGGATGGGGACTGAAGCTTTCTTT

V gene: TRBV28
clone size: once
J gene: TRBJ2-3
D gene: TRBD2
CDR3 protein: CASGLAGDTQYF
CDR3 DNA: TGTGCCAGCGGATTAGCGGGAGATACGCAGTATTTT

V gene: TRBV4-2
clone size: .
J gene: TRBJ1-2
D gene: .
CDR3 protein: CASSQESGNYGYTF
CDR3 DNA: TGTGCCAGCAGCCAAGAATCGGGGAACTATGGCTACACCTTC

V gene: TRBV28
clone size: .
J gene: TRBJ2-6
D gene: .
CDR3 protein: CATATIVTETGGRSGANVLTF
CDR3 DNA: TGTGCCACCGCGACGATAGTAACCGAGACAGGTGGGCGCTCTGGGGCCAACGTCCTGACTTTC

V gene: TRBV18
clone size: .
J gene: TRBJ2-1
D gene: TRBD2
CDR3 protein: CASSPLAGSYNEQFF
CDR3 DNA: TGTGCCAGCTCACCACTAGCGGGGAGCTACAATGAGCAGTTCTTC

V gene: TRBV2
clone size: .
J gene: TRBJ2-3
D gene: TRBD1
CDR3 protein: CASSEFGDRGADTQYF
CDR3 DNA: TGTGCCAGCAGTGAATTTGGAGACAGGGGTGCAGATACGCAGTATTTT

V gene: TRBV19
clone size: .
J gene: TRBJ1-6
D gene: TRBD1
CDR3 protein: CASSIGQGGRSPLHF
CDR3 DNA: TGTGCCAGTAGTATCGGACAGGGAGGACGTTCACCCCTCCACTTT

V gene: TRBV7-2
clone size: once
J gene: TRBJ2-5
D gene: .
CDR3 protein: CASSLGTEQETQYF
CDR3 DNA: TGTGCCAGCAGCTTAGGGACAGAACAAGAGACCCAGTACTTC

V gene: TRBV2
clone size: few
J gene: TRBJ2-1
D gene: TRBD2
CDR3 protein: CASSDVQRGSYNEQFF
CDR3 DNA: TGTGCCAGCAGTGATGTTCAGCGGGGCTCCTACAATGAGCAGTTCTTC

V gene: TRBV28
clone size: .
J gene: TRBJ2-3
D gene: TRBD2
CDR3 protein: CASTPGLAGSTDTQYF
CDR3 DNA: TGTGCCAGCACTCCGGGACTAGCGGGATCCACGGATACGCAGTATTTT

V gene: TRBV25-1
clone size: .
J gene: TRBJ2-1
D gene: TRBD2
CDR3 protein: CASSDPGLAGYNEQFF
CDR3 DNA: TGTGCCAGCAGTGACCCGGGACTAGCGGGTTACAATGAGCAGTTCTTC

V gene: TRBV27
clone size: .
J gene: TRBJ1-2
D gene: .
CDR3 protein: CASSFGSQGGYTF
CDR3 DNA: TGTGCCAGCAGTTTCGGCAGTCAGGGGGGCTACACCTTC

V gene: TRBV7-8
clone size: .
J gene: TRBJ1-1
D gene: .
CDR3 protein: CASSLDSSTEAFF
CDR3 DNA: TGTGCCAGCAGCTTAGACAGTTCCACTGAAGCTTTCTTT

V gene: TRBV28
clone size: .
J gene: TRBJ1-4
D gene: .
CDR3 protein: CASSFPPFWSSTNEKLFF
CDR3 DNA: TGTGCCAGCAGTTTTCCCCCTTTCTGGAGTTCAACTAATGAAAAACTGTTTTTT

V gene: TRBV11-2
clone size: .
J gene: TRBJ2-1
D gene: TRBD2
CDR3 protein: CASRTQGGSNEQFF
CDR3 DNA: TGTGCCAGCAGAACCCAGGGCGGGAGCAATGAGCAGTTCTTC

V gene: TRBV5-1
clone size: .
J gene: TRBJ1-1
D gene: .
CDR3 protein: CASSLANTEAFF
CDR3 DNA: TGCGCCAGCAGCCTGGCTAACACTGAAGCTTTCTTT

V gene: TRBV6-5
clone size: .
J gene: TRBJ1-6
D gene: .
CDR3 protein: CASSYSMTGGNSPLHF
CDR3 DNA: TGTGCCAGCAGTTACTCGATGACAGGTGGTAATTCACCCCTCCACTTT

V gene: TRBV5-1
clone size: once
J gene: TRBJ2-3
D gene: .
CDR3 protein: CASSGPRDFDTDTQYF
CDR3 DNA: TGCGCCAGCAGCGGACCCCGGGATTTTGACACAGATACGCAGTATTTT

V gene: TRBV25-1
clone size: .
J gene: TRBJ1-5
D gene: TRBD1
CDR3 protein: CASSEGTGHNQPQHF
CDR3 DNA: TGTGCCAGCAGTGAAGGGACAGGGCATAATCAGCCCCAGCATTTT

V gene: TRBV28
clone size: .
J gene: TRBJ2-7
D gene: TRBD1
CDR3 protein: CASRDRVDEQYF
CDR3 DNA: TGTGCCAGCAGGGACAGGGTGGACGAGCAGTACTTC

V gene: TRBV4-1
clone size: few
J gene: TRBJ2-7
D gene: .
CDR3 protein: CASSQVEDGSRQYF
CDR3 DNA: TGCGCCAGCAGCCAAGTTGAAGACGGGAGTCGGCAGTACTTC

V gene: TRBV19
clone size: .
J gene: TRBJ1-1
D gene: .
CDR3 protein: CASSIYGGLIEAFF
CDR3 DNA: TGTGCCAGTAGTATTTATGGGGGCTTAATTGAAGCTTTCTTT

V gene: TRBV6-2/TRBV6-3
clone size: .
J gene: TRBJ1-1
D gene: TRBD1
CDR3 protein: CASSYSPDRGAEAFF
CDR3 DNA: TGTGCCAGCAGTTACTCCCCGGACAGGGGCGCTGAAGCTTTCTTT

V gene: TRBV9
clone size: .
J gene: TRBJ1-4
D gene: TRBD1
CDR3 protein: CASSVAPGQGNEKLFF
CDR3 DNA: TGTGCCAGCAGCGTAGCACCGGGACAGGGGAATGAAAAACTGTTTTTT

V gene: TRBV5-1
clone size: .
J gene: TRBJ1-2
D gene: .
CDR3 protein: CASSKRQGGFGGYTF
CDR3 DNA: TGCGCCAGCAGCAAGAGGCAGGGTGGGTTCGGTGGCTACACCTTC

V gene: TRBV6-5
clone size: .
J gene: TRBJ2-7
D gene: TRBD1
CDR3 protein: CASSPSGTGPGEQYF
CDR3 DNA: TGTGCCAGCAGTCCCTCGGGGACAGGGCCGGGGGAGCAGTACTTC

V gene: TRBV2
clone size: .
J gene: TRBJ1-2
D gene: .
CDR3 protein: CASRVEGGNGYTF
CDR3 DNA: TGTGCCAGCAGGGTCGAAGGGGGAAATGGCTACACCTTC

V gene: TRBV6-5
clone size: few
J gene: TRBJ1-6
D gene: .
CDR3 protein: CASSTPAALHF
CDR3 DNA: TGTGCCAGCAGTACCCCTGCGGCCCTCCACTTT

V gene: TRBV3-1/TRBV3-2
clone size: .
J gene: TRBJ1-2
D gene: TRBD1
CDR3 protein: CASSQDRGNYGYTF
CDR3 DNA: TGTGCCAGCAGCCAGGACAGGGGGAACTATGGCTACACCTTC

V gene: TRBV27
clone size: few
J gene: TRBJ2-7
D gene: .
CDR3 protein: CASSPDFSYYEQYF
CDR3 DNA: TGTGCCAGCAGCCCGGACTTTTCCTATTACGAGCAGTACTTC

V gene: TRBV7-7
clone size: .
J gene: TRBJ2-2
D gene: .
CDR3 protein: CASSLGRYANTGELFF
CDR3 DNA: TGTGCTAGCAGCTTAGGGAGATACGCGAACACCGGGGAGCTGTTTTTT